The rows below give T cell receptor beta chains drawn from one sample of a study of T cell responses to AZD1222 COVID-19 vaccine. Produced via immunoSEQ multiplex PCR; TCRdb's table is partial and in-frame only. The profile covers about 120,000 clones, with around nine tenths appearing a single time and over 8.5% taken by the ten largest. Sequenced material: peripheral blood, taken on day 0 of AZD1222 vaccination. The receptors were gathered from an adult in good health. The CDR3 runs from the conserved cysteine through the conserved F or W. D genes are given only for firm matches. For some rows the clone size is stated as once, few or many, or as a class when expanded; others skip it.

J gene	V gene	D gene	clone size	CDR3 protein	CDR3 DNA
TRBJ1-5	TRBV19	NA	once	CASSITGGGYQPQHF	TGTGCCAGTAGTATAACCGGGGGCGGTTATCAGCCCCAGCATTTT
TRBJ1-6	TRBV3-1/TRBV3-2	TRBD1	once	CASRSDRVGNSPLHF	TGTGCCAGCAGATCCGACAGGGTTGGTAATTCACCCCTCCACTTT
TRBJ1-2	TRBV20-1	TRBD1	NA	CSASLSDRPVGYGYTF	TGCAGTGCTAGTCTGTCGGACAGGCCAGTAGGGTATGGCTACACCTTC
TRBJ1-5	TRBV18	TRBD1	NA	CASSPRQGVNQPQHF	TGTGCCAGCTCACCACGACAGGGGGTGAATCAGCCCCAGCATTTT
TRBJ1-4	TRBV20-1	NA	NA	CSASGGAEEKLFF	TGCAGTGCTAGTGGGGGGGCTGAGGAAAAACTGTTTTTT
TRBJ2-7	TRBV3-1/TRBV3-2	TRBD2	NA	CASSQGTSGRGTYF	TGTGCCAGCAGCCAAGGGACTAGCGGGAGAGGCACGTACTTC
TRBJ2-2	TRBV6-5	NA	NA	CAVKSGATNTGELFF	TGTGCCGTTAAAAGTGGAGCCACGAACACCGGGGAGCTGTTTTTT
TRBJ2-3	TRBV9	TRBD2	NA	CASSDGTSGGGQYF	TGTGCCAGCAGCGACGGGACTAGCGGGGGTGGGCAGTATTTT
TRBJ2-1	TRBV12-2	NA	NA	CASRLAGGGVADEQFF	TGTGCAAGTCGCTTAGCGGGAGGAGGAGTAGCGGATGAGCAGTTCTTC
TRBJ1-3	TRBV7-8	TRBD1	once	CASSLGQGANGNTIYF	TGTGCCAGCAGCTTAGGGCAGGGGGCAAACGGAAACACCATATATTTT
TRBJ2-7	TRBV7-3	NA	NA	CASSLDWTYEQYF	TGTGCCAGCAGCCTTGACTGGACCTACGAGCAGTACTTC
TRBJ2-1	TRBV5-1	NA	few	CASRYTTSSHNEQFF	TGCGCCAGCCGCTACACTACTAGTTCCCACAATGAGCAGTTCTTC
TRBJ1-2	TRBV28	NA	NA	CASNLPLNGYTF	TGTGCCAGCAACCTCCCCCTTAATGGCTACACCTTC
TRBJ1-2	TRBV18	TRBD1	NA	CASSQGQGAAIYGYTF	TGTGCCAGCTCACAGGGACAGGGGGCAGCAATTTATGGCTACACCTTC
TRBJ2-2	TRBV30	TRBD2	NA	CAWRLLTGPVLAGVDGELFF	TGTGCCTGGAGACTCCTGACAGGTCCCGTGCTAGCGGGGGTGGACGGGGAGCTGTTTTTT
TRBJ1-2	TRBV5-1	TRBD1	NA	CASTPSGTGGNYGYTF	TGCGCCAGCACCCCAAGCGGGACAGGGGGGAACTATGGCTACACCTTC
TRBJ2-7	TRBV6-1	NA	many	CASIPGEGSGEQYF	TGTGCCAGCATCCCCGGCGAGGGCTCTGGTGAGCAGTACTTC
TRBJ1-1	TRBV4-1	NA	NA	CASSQDKGHMNTEAFF	TGCGCCAGCAGCCAAGATAAGGGACACATGAACACTGAAGCTTTCTTT
TRBJ2-1	TRBV5-5	NA	NA	CASSPGHLSYNEQFF	TGTGCCAGCAGCCCCGGACACCTCTCCTACAATGAGCAGTTCTTC
TRBJ1-5	TRBV6-5	NA	NA	CASREAQPQHF	TGTGCCAGCAGGGAGGCTCAGCCCCAGCATTTT
TRBJ1-2	TRBV12-5	NA	NA	CASGLVGDYGYTF	TGTGCTAGTGGTTTGGTAGGTGACTATGGCTACACCTTC
TRBJ1-6	TRBV7-3	NA	few	CASSSGPTGSNSPLHF	TGTGCCAGCAGCTCAGGCCCAACAGGCAGTAATTCACCCCTCCACTTT
TRBJ2-1	TRBV7-9	NA	NA	CASSFGDRYNEQFF	TGTGCCAGCAGCTTCGGGGACCGATACAATGAGCAGTTCTTC
TRBJ1-1	TRBV2	NA	once	CASMGQRNTEAFF	TGTGCCAGCATGGGTCAGAGGAACACTGAAGCTTTCTTT
TRBJ1-6	TRBV7-2	NA	NA	CASSLEGVSPLHF	TGTGCCAGCAGCTTAGAAGGGGTTTCACCCCTCCACTTT
TRBJ1-2	TRBV6-5	NA	NA	CASFLLGYGYTF	TGTGCCAGCTTTTTACTCGGTTATGGCTACACCTTC
TRBJ2-7	TRBV25-1	NA	once	CASSEGGWGRAYEQYF	TGTGCCAGCAGTGAAGGTGGGTGGGGGCGGGCCTACGAGCAGTACTTC
TRBJ1-5	TRBV11-3	TRBD1	NA	CASSFGFEQGGVSNQPQHF	TGTGCCAGCAGCTTTGGTTTCGAACAGGGGGGGGTTAGCAATCAGCCCCAGCATTTT
TRBJ2-2	TRBV27	NA	few	CASSLERANTGELFF	TGTGCCAGCAGTTTAGAACGGGCGAACACCGGGGAGCTGTTTTTT
TRBJ1-5	TRBV5-8	TRBD1	NA	CASSGAGTGSDNQPQHF	TGTGCCAGCAGCGGAGCCGGGACAGGGTCTGACAATCAGCCCCAGCATTTT
TRBJ2-2	TRBV5-5	TRBD2	NA	CASRPSGLNTGELFF	TGTGCCAGCAGACCCTCGGGACTAAACACCGGGGAGCTGTTTTTT
TRBJ2-7	TRBV27	NA	few	CASSPTTGFSYEQYF	TGTGCCAGCAGTCCCACGACGGGATTCTCCTACGAGCAGTACTTC
TRBJ2-2	TRBV7-6	NA	NA	CASSLEALNTGELFF	TGTGCCAGCAGCTTGGAAGCGTTGAACACCGGGGAGCTGTTTTTT
TRBJ1-5	TRBV5-5	NA	NA	CASSSGALQPQHF	TGTGCCAGCAGCTCGGGGGCGCTTCAGCCCCAGCATTTT
TRBJ2-1	TRBV28	NA	NA	CASSPTNNEQFF	TGTGCCAGCAGTCCCACTAACAATGAGCAGTTCTTC
TRBJ1-5	TRBV29-1	TRBD1	NA	CSVQGAGNQPQHF	TGCAGCGTTCAGGGGGCCGGCAATCAGCCCCAGCATTTT
TRBJ2-1	TRBV20-1	TRBD2	NA	CSASGLAGGPYNEQFF	TGCAGTGCTAGTGGGCTAGCGGGGGGCCCTTACAATGAGCAGTTCTTC
TRBJ1-5	TRBV4-3	TRBD1	NA	CASSQTTGNNQPQHF	TGCGCCAGCAGCCAGACGACAGGGAACAATCAGCCCCAGCATTTT
TRBJ2-5	TRBV3-1/TRBV3-2	TRBD1	NA	CASSRPRGQTQETQYF	TGTGCCAGCAGCCGGCCCCGGGGACAGACACAAGAGACCCAGTACTTC
TRBJ1-3	TRBV3-1/TRBV3-2	NA	NA	CASSQDEPLSGNTIYF	TGTGCCAGCAGCCAAGATGAACCTCTGTCTGGAAACACCATATATTTT
TRBJ1-3	TRBV19	NA	NA	CASRNYYSGNTIYF	TGTGCCAGTAGAAACTATTACTCTGGAAACACCATATATTTT
TRBJ2-7	TRBV7-9	TRBD2	NA	CASSGGLAGAEQYF	TGTGCCAGCAGCGGCGGACTAGCGGGAGCGGAGCAGTACTTC
TRBJ2-5	TRBV6-5	NA	once	CASSTGFETQYF	TGTGCCAGCAGTACAGGGTTCGAGACCCAGTACTTC
TRBJ1-6	TRBV10-3	TRBD1	NA	CAISVSGGANYNSPLHF	TGTGCCATCAGTGTGTCAGGGGGCGCGAACTATAATTCACCCCTCCACTTT
TRBJ2-3	TRBV29-1	TRBD2	NA	CSAYGTSGIKPGTDTQYF	TGCAGCGCCTACGGGACTAGCGGGATTAAGCCAGGCACAGATACGCAGTATTTT
TRBJ1-3	TRBV19	NA	NA	CASLGVSSGNTIYF	TGTGCCAGTCTGGGCGTAAGCTCTGGAAACACCATATATTTT
TRBJ1-6	TRBV19	NA	NA	CASSISNNSPLHF	TGTGCCAGTAGTATCTCGAATAATTCACCCCTCCACTTT
TRBJ2-1	TRBV19	NA	NA	CASSIGGTFTLYNEQFF	TGTGCCAGTAGTATAGGGGGGACGTTTACGCTCTACAATGAGCAGTTCTTC
TRBJ1-2	TRBV6-5	NA	few	CASSYRGQANYGYTF	TGTGCCAGCAGCTATCGGGGACAAGCTAACTATGGCTACACCTTC
TRBJ1-5	TRBV19	TRBD1	few	CASSGQGRANQPQHF	TGTGCCAGTAGTGGACAGGGTCGAGCCAATCAGCCCCAGCATTTT
TRBJ2-5	TRBV5-4	NA	few	CASSFKEGWGETQYF	TGTGCCAGCAGCTTCAAGGAGGGATGGGGAGAGACCCAGTACTTC
TRBJ1-2	TRBV7-2	NA	NA	CASSLEAGIYGYTF	TGTGCCAGCAGTTTAGAGGCAGGGATCTATGGCTACACCTTC
TRBJ1-1	TRBV6-1	NA	NA	CASSEHMNTEAFF	TGTGCCAGCAGTGAGCACATGAACACTGAAGCTTTCTTT
TRBJ2-1	TRBV4-2	NA	once	CASSQVASVSLYNEQFF	TGTGCCAGCAGCCAAGTGGCCTCCGTGTCCTTATACAATGAGCAGTTCTTC
TRBJ2-5	TRBV11-2	TRBD1	NA	CASRQYRGSETQYF	TGTGCCAGCAGGCAGTACAGGGGAAGCGAGACCCAGTACTTC
TRBJ1-4	TRBV4-3	TRBD1	NA	CASSQDHYGTGEKLFF	TGCGCCAGCAGCCAAGACCACTATGGGACAGGCGAAAAACTGTTTTTT
TRBJ2-7	TRBV18	TRBD1	NA	CASSPPDGTGGTYEQYF	TGTGCCAGCTCACCACCGGACGGGACAGGGGGGACCTACGAGCAGTACTTC